This is a list of T cell receptor beta chains from one sample in a study of control samples from healthy donors and cancer patients. Sequencing used immunoSEQ multiplex PCR; TCRdb keeps in-frame clones, though not all of them. The profile shows tens of thousands of clones, 70% to 75% of them singletons. Sequenced: formalin-fixed, paraffin-embedded tissue. The receptors come from a male donor with melanoma. The CDR3 runs from the conserved cysteine through the conserved F or W. Each record gives: J gene, D gene, clone size, V gene, CDR3 DNA, CDR3 protein. D genes are given only for firm matches. Some rows mark clone size as missing; the rest say once, few, many or name a class of expanded clone.

J gene: TRBJ2-7
D gene: TRBD2
clone size: .
V gene: TRBV10-3
CDR3 DNA: TGTGCCATCAGTGGGGGACTAGGGGGCGAGCAGTACTTC
CDR3 protein: CAISGGLGGEQYF

J gene: TRBJ1-4
D gene: TRBD1
clone size: .
V gene: TRBV3-1/TRBV3-2
CDR3 DNA: TGTGCCAGCAGCCAGTGGACAGGGGGGAATGAAAAACTGTTTTTT
CDR3 protein: CASSQWTGGNEKLFF

J gene: TRBJ2-1
D gene: .
clone size: .
V gene: TRBV5-4
CDR3 DNA: TGTGCCAGCAGCTTGGCCGGCGTCCAATACAATGAGCAGTTCTTC
CDR3 protein: CASSLAGVQYNEQFF

J gene: TRBJ1-4
D gene: .
clone size: few
V gene: TRBV28
CDR3 DNA: TGTGCCAGCAGTTCCACTATGGGGGGACGGATTGAAAAACTGTTTTTT
CDR3 protein: CASSSTMGGRIEKLFF

J gene: TRBJ2-7
D gene: .
clone size: .
V gene: TRBV9
CDR3 DNA: TGTGCCAGCAGCGTGGATAGGGGGGCATCCTACGAGCAGTACTTC
CDR3 protein: CASSVDRGASYEQYF

J gene: TRBJ2-5
D gene: .
clone size: .
V gene: TRBV5-1
CDR3 DNA: TGCGCCAGCAGCTTGTTGGGCGCCCAAGAGACCCAGTACTTC
CDR3 protein: CASSLLGAQETQYF

J gene: TRBJ2-2
D gene: .
clone size: many
V gene: TRBV7-9
CDR3 DNA: TGTGCCAGCAGCCCGGGGACAACCGGGGAGCTGTTTTTT
CDR3 protein: CASSPGTTGELFF

J gene: TRBJ2-1
D gene: TRBD2
clone size: .
V gene: TRBV7-3
CDR3 DNA: TGTGCCAGCAGCTTAAGGGGACTAGCGGGAGCTCCAGGCTACAATGAGCAGTTCTTC
CDR3 protein: CASSLRGLAGAPGYNEQFF

J gene: TRBJ1-3
D gene: .
clone size: .
V gene: TRBV6-1
CDR3 DNA: TGTGCCAGCAGTGTCACAGGGCTTATCTCTGGAAACACCATATATTTT
CDR3 protein: CASSVTGLISGNTIYF

J gene: TRBJ2-3
D gene: TRBD1
clone size: .
V gene: TRBV2
CDR3 DNA: TGTGCCAGCAGTGTGTCGGGACAGGGGATAGATACGCAGTATTTT
CDR3 protein: CASSVSGQGIDTQYF

J gene: TRBJ1-2
D gene: .
clone size: once
V gene: TRBV12-5
CDR3 DNA: TGTGCTGGTAGACTGGGTTTGGATGGCTACACCTTC
CDR3 protein: CAGRLGLDGYTF

J gene: TRBJ2-2
D gene: .
clone size: once
V gene: TRBV28
CDR3 DNA: TGTGCCAGCAGTTTAGAGGCCGGGGAGCTGTTTTTT
CDR3 protein: CASSLEAGELFF

J gene: TRBJ2-5
D gene: TRBD1
clone size: few
V gene: TRBV3-1/TRBV3-2
CDR3 DNA: TGTGCCAGCAGCCTTTCGACAGGGTCGGGAGAGACCCAGTACTTC
CDR3 protein: CASSLSTGSGETQYF

J gene: TRBJ2-6
D gene: .
clone size: .
V gene: TRBV3-1/TRBV3-2
CDR3 DNA: TGTGCCAGCAGCCAGATCCCGTCCTCTGGGGCCAACGTCCTGACTTTC
CDR3 protein: CASSQIPSSGANVLTF

J gene: TRBJ2-7
D gene: TRBD2
clone size: .
V gene: TRBV29-1
CDR3 DNA: TGCAGCGTTCGGCCGGGAGGGGGTGAGCAGTACTTC
CDR3 protein: CSVRPGGGEQYF